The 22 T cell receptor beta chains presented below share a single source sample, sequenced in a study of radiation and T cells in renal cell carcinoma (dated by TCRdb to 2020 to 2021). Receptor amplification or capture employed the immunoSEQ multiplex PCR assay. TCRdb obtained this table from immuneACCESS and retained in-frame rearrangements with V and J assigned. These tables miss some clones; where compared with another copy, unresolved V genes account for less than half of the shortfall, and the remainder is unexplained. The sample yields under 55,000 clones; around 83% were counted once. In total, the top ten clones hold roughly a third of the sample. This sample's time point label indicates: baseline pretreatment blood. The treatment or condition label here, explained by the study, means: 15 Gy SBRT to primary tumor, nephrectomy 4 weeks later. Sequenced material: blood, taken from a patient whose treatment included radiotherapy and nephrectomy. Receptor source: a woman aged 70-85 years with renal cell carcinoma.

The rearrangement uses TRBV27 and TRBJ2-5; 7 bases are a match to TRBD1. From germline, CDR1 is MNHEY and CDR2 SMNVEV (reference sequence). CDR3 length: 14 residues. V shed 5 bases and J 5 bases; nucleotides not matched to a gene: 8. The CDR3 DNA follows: TGTGCCAGCAGTCCACTACAGGGACAGGAGACCCAGTACTTC. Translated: CASSPLQGQETQYF.

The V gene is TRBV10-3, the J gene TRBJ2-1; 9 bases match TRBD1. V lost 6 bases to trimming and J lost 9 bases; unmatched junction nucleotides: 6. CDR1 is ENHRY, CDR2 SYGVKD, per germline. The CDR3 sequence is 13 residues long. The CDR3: CAISRDREGEQFF. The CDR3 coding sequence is TGTGCCATCAGCCGGGACAGGGAGGGTGAGCAGTTCTTC.

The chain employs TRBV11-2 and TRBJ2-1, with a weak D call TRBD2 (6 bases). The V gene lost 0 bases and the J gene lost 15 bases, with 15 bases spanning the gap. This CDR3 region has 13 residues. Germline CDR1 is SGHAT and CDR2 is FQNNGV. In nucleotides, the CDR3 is TGTGCCAGCAGCTTAGATTTCGCGGGGTCTATGTTCTTC. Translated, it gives CASSLDFAGSMFF.

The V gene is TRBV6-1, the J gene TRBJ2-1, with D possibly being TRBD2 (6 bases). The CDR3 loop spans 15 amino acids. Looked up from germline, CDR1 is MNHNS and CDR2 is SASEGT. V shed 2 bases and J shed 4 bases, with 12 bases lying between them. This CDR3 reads CASSESVADYNEQFF. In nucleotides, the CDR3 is TGTGCCAGCAGTGAATCGGTAGCGGATTACAATGAGCAGTTCTTC.

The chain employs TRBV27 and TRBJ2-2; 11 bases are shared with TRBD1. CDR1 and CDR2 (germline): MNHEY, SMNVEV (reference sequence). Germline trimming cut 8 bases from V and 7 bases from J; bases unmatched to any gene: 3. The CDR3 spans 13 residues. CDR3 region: CASGQGAIGELFF. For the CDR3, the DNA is TGTGCCAGCGGACAGGGGGCTATCGGGGAGCTGTTTTTT.

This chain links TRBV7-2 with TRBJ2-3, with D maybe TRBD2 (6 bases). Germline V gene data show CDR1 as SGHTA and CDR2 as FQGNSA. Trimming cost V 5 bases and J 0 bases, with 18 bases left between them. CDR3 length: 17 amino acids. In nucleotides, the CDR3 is TGTGCCAGCAGCCCCCGCCGGAGGGTGCCTAGCACAGATACGCAGTATTTT. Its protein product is CASSPRRRVPSTDTQYF.

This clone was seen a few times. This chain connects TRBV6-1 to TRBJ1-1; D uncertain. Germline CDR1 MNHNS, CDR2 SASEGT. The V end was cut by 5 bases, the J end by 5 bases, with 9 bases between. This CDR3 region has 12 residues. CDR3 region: CASSTGSTEAFF. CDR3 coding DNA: TGTGCCAGCAGTACCGGGAGTACTGAAGCTTTCTTT.

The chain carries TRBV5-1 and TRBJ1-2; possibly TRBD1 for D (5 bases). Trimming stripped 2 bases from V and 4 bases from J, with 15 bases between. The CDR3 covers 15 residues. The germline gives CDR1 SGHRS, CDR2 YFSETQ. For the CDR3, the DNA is TGCGCCAGCAGCTTAGACGCGAGCCAGGGCTATGGCTACACCTTC. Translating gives CASSLDASQGYGYTF.

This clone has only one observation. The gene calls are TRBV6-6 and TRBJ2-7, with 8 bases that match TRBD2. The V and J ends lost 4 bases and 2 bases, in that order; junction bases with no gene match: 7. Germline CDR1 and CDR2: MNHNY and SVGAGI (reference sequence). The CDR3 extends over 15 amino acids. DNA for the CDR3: TGTGCCAGCAGTTCCCTAGCGGGTACGACCTACGAGCAGTACTTC. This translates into CASSSLAGTTYEQYF.

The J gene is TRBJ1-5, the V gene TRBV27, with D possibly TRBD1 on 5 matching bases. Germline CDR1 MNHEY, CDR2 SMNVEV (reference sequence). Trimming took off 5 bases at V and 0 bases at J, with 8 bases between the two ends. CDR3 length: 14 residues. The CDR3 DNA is TGTGCCAGCAGTCTCAGGGATAGCAATCAGCCCCAGCATTTT. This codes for CASSLRDSNQPQHF.

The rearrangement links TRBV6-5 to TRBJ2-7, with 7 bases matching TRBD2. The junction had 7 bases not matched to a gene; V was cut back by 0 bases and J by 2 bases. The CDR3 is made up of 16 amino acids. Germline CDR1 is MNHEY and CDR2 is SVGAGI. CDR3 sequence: CASSYSGRGMPYEQYF. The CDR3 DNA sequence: TGTGCCAGCAGTTACTCGGGGCGGGGGATGCCCTACGAGCAGTACTTC.

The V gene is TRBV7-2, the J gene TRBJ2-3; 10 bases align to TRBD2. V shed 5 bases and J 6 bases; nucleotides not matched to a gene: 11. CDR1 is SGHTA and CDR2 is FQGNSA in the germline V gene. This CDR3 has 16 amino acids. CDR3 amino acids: CASSQRSGGARDTQYF. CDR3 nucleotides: TGTGCCAGCAGCCAGAGAAGCGGGGGGGCCCGGGATACGCAGTATTTT.

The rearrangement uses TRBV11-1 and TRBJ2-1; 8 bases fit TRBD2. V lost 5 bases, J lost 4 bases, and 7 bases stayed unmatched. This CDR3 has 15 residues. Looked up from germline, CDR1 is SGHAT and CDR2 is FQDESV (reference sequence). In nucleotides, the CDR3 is TGTGCCAGCAGCCCCGGGACTAGATTATACAATGAGCAGTTCTTC. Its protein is CASSPGTRLYNEQFF.

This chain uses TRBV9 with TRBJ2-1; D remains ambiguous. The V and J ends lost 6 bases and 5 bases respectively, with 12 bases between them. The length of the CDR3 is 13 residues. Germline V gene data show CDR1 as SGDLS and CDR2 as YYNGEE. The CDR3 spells CASTPWSDNEQFF. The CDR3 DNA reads TGTGCCAGCACCCCGTGGTCCGACAATGAGCAGTTCTTC.

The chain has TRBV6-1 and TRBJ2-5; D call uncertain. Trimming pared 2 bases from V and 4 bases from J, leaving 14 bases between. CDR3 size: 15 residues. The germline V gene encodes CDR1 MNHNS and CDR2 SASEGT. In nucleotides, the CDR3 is TGTGCCAGCAGTGAATTTTTTAGACGGGTAGAGACCCAGTACTTC. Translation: CASSEFFRRVETQYF.

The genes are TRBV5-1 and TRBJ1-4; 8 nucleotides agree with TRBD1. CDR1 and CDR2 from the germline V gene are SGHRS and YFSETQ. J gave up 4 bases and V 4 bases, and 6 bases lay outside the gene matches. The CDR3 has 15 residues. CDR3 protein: CASSTGTGLNEKLFF. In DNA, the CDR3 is TGCGCCAGCAGCACCGGGACAGGACTTAATGAAAAACTGTTTTTT.

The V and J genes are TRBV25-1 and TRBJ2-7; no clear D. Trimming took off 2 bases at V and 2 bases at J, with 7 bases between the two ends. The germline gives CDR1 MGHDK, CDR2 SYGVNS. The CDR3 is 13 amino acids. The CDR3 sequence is CASSEPGTYEQYF. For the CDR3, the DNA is TGTGCCAGCAGTGAACCAGGCACCTACGAGCAGTACTTC.

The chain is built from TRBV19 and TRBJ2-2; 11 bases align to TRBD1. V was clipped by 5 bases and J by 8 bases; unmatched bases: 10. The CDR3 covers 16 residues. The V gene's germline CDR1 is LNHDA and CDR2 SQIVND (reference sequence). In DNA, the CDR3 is TGTGCCAGTAGTCTCCGGACAGGGGGCATTACTGGGGAGCTGTTTTTT. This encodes CASSLRTGGITGELFF.

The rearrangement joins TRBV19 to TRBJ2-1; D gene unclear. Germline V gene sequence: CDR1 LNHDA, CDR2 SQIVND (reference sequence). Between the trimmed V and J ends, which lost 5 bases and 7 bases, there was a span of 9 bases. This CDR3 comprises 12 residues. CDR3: CASSQGSNEQFF. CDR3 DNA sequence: TGTGCCAGTAGTCAAGGGTCTAATGAGCAGTTCTTC.

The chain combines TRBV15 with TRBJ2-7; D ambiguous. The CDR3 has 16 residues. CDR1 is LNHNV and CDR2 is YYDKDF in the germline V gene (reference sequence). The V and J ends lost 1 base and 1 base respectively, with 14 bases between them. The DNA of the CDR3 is TGTGCCACCAGCAGAGTTTTCAGAGATCCATCCTACGAGCAGTACTTC. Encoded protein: CATSRVFRDPSYEQYF.

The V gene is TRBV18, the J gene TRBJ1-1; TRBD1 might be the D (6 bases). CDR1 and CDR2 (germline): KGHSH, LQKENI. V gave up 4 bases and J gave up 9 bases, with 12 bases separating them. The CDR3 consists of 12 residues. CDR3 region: CASSRDTNQAFF. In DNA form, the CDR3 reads TGTGCCAGCTCACGGGACACAAATCAAGCTTTCTTT.

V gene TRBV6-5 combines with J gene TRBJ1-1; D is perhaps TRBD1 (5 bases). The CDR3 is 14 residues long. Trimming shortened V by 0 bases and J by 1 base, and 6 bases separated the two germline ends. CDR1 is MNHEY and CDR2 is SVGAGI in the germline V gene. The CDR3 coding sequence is TGTGCCAGCAGTTACTCGGGGGGGAACACTGAAGCTTTCTTT. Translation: CASSYSGGNTEAFF.